Shown below are 15 T cell receptor beta chains from a single sample sequenced in a study of shared clonotypes between healthy human individuals. The protocol was immunoSEQ multiplex PCR, while the TCRdb copy is restricted to in-frame clones and leaves out a portion. The sample gives about 1.5 million clones, over 95% of which show up once; approximately 1% is in the top ten. Sequencing used naive CD4+ T cells sorted from blood. The sample's subset: CD45RA+ positively selected. The receptors shown here come from a man aged 25-45 years in good health.

V and J are TRBV7-7 and TRBJ2-5, with D maybe TRBD2 (6 bases). The CDR3 totals 16 residues. Germline V gene lookup returns CDR1 SSHAT and CDR2 FNYEAQ (reference sequence). V gave up 5 bases and J gave up 4 bases, with 20 bases separating them. The CDR3 loop reads CASSPKLREATETQYF. In nucleotides, the CDR3 is TGTGCCAGCAGCCCGAAACTCAGGGAGGCGACAGAGACCCAGTACTTC.

V gene TRBV25-1 combines with J gene TRBJ2-5, with 9 bases fitting TRBD2. V shed 0 bases, J shed 4 bases, and the junction held 6 bases outside the gene matches. Germline CDR1 and CDR2: MGHDK and SYGVNS. This CDR3 comprises 16 residues. The CDR3: CASSEYRGGRGETQYF. Written as DNA, the CDR3 is TGTGCCAGCAGTGAATATCGGGGCGGGAGGGGAGAGACCCAGTACTTC.

The chain joins TRBV2 to TRBJ1-1, with D possibly TRBD1 on 5 matching bases. The CDR3 loop spans 13 amino acids. Germline V lookup: CDR1 SNHLY, CDR2 FYNNEI. V lost 4 bases and J lost 8, with 14 bases in between. The CDR3 bases are TGTGCCAGCAGTGGGGGGAGGGCCCTGGAAGCTTTCTTT. It translates to CASSGGRALEAFF.

The genes are TRBV29-1 and TRBJ2-3; tentatively, D is TRBD2 (6 bases). V dropped 3 bases and J dropped 2 bases, with 15 bases sitting between them. Germline V lookup: CDR1 SQVTM, CDR2 ANQGSEA. The CDR3 length is 15 residues. DNA for the CDR3: TGCAGCGTTGACTCTAGGGGACTGGCCACAGATACGCAGTATTTT. Its translation is CSVDSRGLATDTQYF.

V gene TRBV11-2 combines with J gene TRBJ2-7; D is undetermined. Germline lookup yields CDR1 SGHAT and CDR2 FQNNGV. V lost 0 bases, J lost 8 bases, and 11 bases lay in between. This CDR3 region has 13 residues. CDR3 nucleotides: TGTGCCAGCAGCTTAGATAGGGCTTACCAGCAGTACTTC. Protein product: CASSLDRAYQQYF.

This clone was picked up one time. As DNA, the CDR3 is TGTGCCAGCAGGAGATACCGGGCTCTGCAAGAGACCCAGTACTTC. Its protein is CASRRYRALQETQYF. The chain links TRBV6-1 to TRBJ2-5; D remains unclear. Germline values: CDR1 MNHNS, CDR2 SASEGT. V was trimmed by 6 bases and J by 2 bases, leaving 16 bases between them. The CDR3 is 15 residues long.

The chain carries TRBV27 and TRBJ2-2; D is possibly TRBD2 (5 bases). V was shortened by 1 base and J by 6 bases, with 15 bases between the two germline ends. Germline assignment: CDR1 MNHEY and CDR2 SMNVEV (reference sequence). The CDR3 sequence is 16 residues long. CDR3 amino acids: CASSLLSGRPAGELFF. In nucleotides, the CDR3 is TGTGCCAGCAGTTTATTGTCTGGGAGACCCGCCGGGGAGCTGTTTTTT.

This chain uses TRBV29-1 with TRBJ2-5; 14 bases agree with TRBD2. CDR1 and CDR2 from the germline V gene are SQVTM and ANQGSEA. The length of the CDR3 is 17 residues. V lost 4 bases and J lost 2; bases outside the gene matches: 9. This CDR3 is CSVGTRLAGGTQETQYF. Written as DNA, the CDR3 is TGCAGCGTTGGGACGAGACTAGCGGGAGGGACACAAGAGACCCAGTACTTC.

The genes are TRBV5-5 and TRBJ1-1; a possible D gene is TRBD1 (5 bases). V was shortened by 10 bases and J by 3 bases, with 22 bases between the two germline ends. The germline CDR1 and CDR2 sequences are SGHKS and YYEKEE (reference sequence). The CDR3 covers 15 residues. CDR3 region: CACGARGRADTEAFF. The CDR3 nucleotides are TGTGCCTGCGGGGCTCGGGGCAGGGCGGACACTGAAGCTTTCTTT.

The chain couples TRBV5-5 to TRBJ2-7; TRBD2 matches at 13 bases. Per germline, CDR1 SGHKS and CDR2 YYEKEE (reference sequence). V lost 2 bases, J lost 5 bases, and 7 bases stayed unmatched. This CDR3 has 16 residues. In DNA, the CDR3 is TGTGCCAGCAGCTTCGCCCGGACTAGCGGGAGTCACGAGCAGTACTTC. Its translation: CASSFARTSGSHEQYF.

This clone appeared once. The chain couples TRBV4-3 to TRBJ1-2; a weak D match, TRBD1 (5 bases). The CDR3 contains 13 residues. Trimming shortened V by 0 bases and J by 8 bases, and 10 bases separated the two germline ends. The germline V gene encodes CDR1 LGHNA and CDR2 YSLEER. The CDR3 is CASSQEGTGGYTF. Here the CDR3 DNA reads TGCGCCAGCAGCCAAGAGGGGACTGGCGGCTACACCTTC.

In regard to this clone: Additional DNA sequences in this sample encode the identical CDR3. The chain carries TRBV6-6 and TRBJ1-2; no clear D gene. CDR1 MNHNY and CDR2 SVGAGI come from the germline V gene (reference sequence). V was pared by 0 bases and J by 3 bases, with 5 bases between. The CDR3 length is 13 residues. DNA of the CDR3: TGTGCCAGCAGTTACTCTCGGGACTATGGCTACACCTTC. Amino acids: CASSYSRDYGYTF.

The chain has TRBV9 and TRBJ1-2; TRBD1 matches 7 bases. The CDR3 is 13 residues long. Germline CDR1 is SGDLS and CDR2 is YYNGEE. V lost 4 bases to trimming and J lost 7 bases; unmatched junction nucleotides: 7. The CDR3 DNA follows: TGTGCCAGCAGCCCAGGGGGAGGGGGTGGCTACACCTTC. Protein sequence: CASSPGGGGGYTF. The variable domain in full, completed from reference TRBV9 and TRBJ1-2, reads DSGVTQTPKHLITATGQRVTLRCSPRSGDLSVYWYQQSLDQGLQFLIQYYNGEERAKGNILERFSAQQFPDLHSELNLSSLELGDSALYFCASSPGGGGGYTFGSGTRLTVV.

This clone was seen just once. The chain has TRBV28 and TRBJ2-5; D is tentatively TRBD1 or TRBD2 (6 bases each). V lost 5 bases, J lost 3 bases, and 16 bases lay in between. The CDR3 is made up of 15 amino acids. From germline, CDR1 is MDHEN and CDR2 SYDVKM. The DNA of the CDR3 is TGTGCCAGCAGTCCCTCCCTCGGGGGCAAAGAGACCCAGTACTTC. It is translated as CASSPSLGGKETQYF.

The chain has TRBV7-8 and TRBJ1-5; no clear D. In germline, CDR1 is SGHVS, CDR2 FQNEAQ. This CDR3 contains 13 residues. Trimming took off 0 bases at V and 5 bases at J, with 5 bases between the two ends. CDR3 nucleotides: TGTGCCAGCAGCTTAGCGTGGGATCAGCCCCAGCATTTT. It specifies CASSLAWDQPQHF.